This is a list of T cell receptor beta chains from one sample in a study of regulatory T cells in long-lasting Graves disease. TCRdb ran MiXCR on the multiplex PCR reads and lists one entry per CDR3 protein. The sample shows some 440,000 distinct CDR3 sequences, less than 25% of them seen only once. Sequences were derived from peripheral blood mononuclear cells (PBMCs), sampled when the disease was refractory, from a patient treated with antithyroid drugs. The receptor source for this set is a female donor with Graves disease. CDR3s include the opening cysteine and the closing phenylalanine or tryptophan. The D gene is left open where the match is weak. The size of a clone is reported for some rows only, either as once, few or many, or as a class for expanded clones.

v_call,clone_size,j_call,d_call,cdr3_nt,cdr3_aa
TRBV7-9,-,TRBJ1-4,-,TGTGCCAGCAGCAACAACAGGGTGACTAATGAAAAACTGTTTTTT,CASSNNRVTNEKLFF
TRBV6-2/TRBV6-3,-,TRBJ2-4,-,TGTGCCAGCAGTCACCCCCTGCACCCCAAAAACATTCAGTACTTC,CASSHPLHPKNIQYF
TRBV9,few,TRBJ1-2,-,TGTGCCAGCAGCCCGGACCTCAGGGATAACTATGGCTACACCTTC,CASSPDLRDNYGYTF
TRBV28,many,TRBJ2-7,-,TGTGCCAGCAGTTTCGGGCCCTACGAGCAGTACTTC,CASSFGPYEQYF
TRBV14,once,TRBJ2-1,TRBD2,TGTGCCAGCAGCCCTGCTCGGACTAGCGAGTACAATGAGCAGTTCTTC,CASSPARTSEYNEQFF
TRBV30,many,TRBJ1-6,-,TGTGCCTGCGCGCCGGGGCAGGGAAATTCACCCCTCCACTTT,CACAPGQGNSPLHF
TRBV18,-,TRBJ2-7,-,TGTGCCAGCTCACCAATAAGGGGTCCCTACCACGAGCAGTACTTC,CASSPIRGPYHEQYF
TRBV30,many,TRBJ2-2,-,TGTGCCTGGAGTGTGGGAGCGGCCAACACCGGGGAGCTGTTTTTT,CAWSVGAANTGELFF
TRBV29-1,few,TRBJ2-7,TRBD2,TGCAGCGTTGAAGGCCGCGGGGGATACTACGAGCAGTACTTC,CSVEGRGGYYEQYF
TRBV6-1,many,TRBJ1-5,-,TGTGCCACTTCCCGGGTTCCACTAAGCAATCAGCCCCAGCATTTT,CATSRVPLSNQPQHF
TRBV19,few,TRBJ1-5,TRBD1,TGTGCCAGCCGATCAGGGGGGGTCCAGCCCCAGCATTTT,CASRSGGVQPQHF
TRBV19,-,TRBJ1-5,-,TGTGCCAGCGAACAGTTTTCGGGACAGCCCCAGCATTTT,CASEQFSGQPQHF
TRBV27,many,TRBJ1-6,-,TGTGCCAGCAGTGACGGTCAAGCGGGCAGTAATTCACCCCTCCACTTT,CASSDGQAGSNSPLHF
TRBV12-3/TRBV12-4,many,TRBJ1-5,TRBD1,TGTGCCAGCAGTTTAAACAGGGGTAGCAATCAGCCCCAGCATTTT,CASSLNRGSNQPQHF
TRBV29-1,many,TRBJ1-2,TRBD1,TGCAGCGTTGATAAGGCAGGGGGCTATGGCTACACCTTC,CSVDKAGGYGYTF
TRBV4-1,few,TRBJ2-5,TRBD1,TGCGCCAGCAGCCAAGAGGGGGACAGGGCTCAAGAGACCCAGTACTTC,CASSQEGDRAQETQYF
TRBV9,many,TRBJ1-1,-,TGTGCCAGCAGCGTTGGGGGGGTTCGGACTGAAGCTTTCTTT,CASSVGGVRTEAFF
TRBV9,many,TRBJ1-2,TRBD1,TGTGCCAGCAGCTCAACGGACAGGGGCTATGGCTACACCTTC,CASSSTDRGYGYTF
TRBV2,-,TRBJ2-1,TRBD1,TGTGCCAGCAATATCAGGGGGAGCTCCTACAATGAGCAGTTCTTC,CASNIRGSSYNEQFF
TRBV20-1,-,TRBJ1-5,-,TGCAGTGCGGAAGCCGGGGGGCCCAGCCAGCCCCAGCATTTT,CSAEAGGPSQPQHF
TRBV25-1,-,TRBJ2-5,TRBD1,TGTGCCAGCAGAGGGCCTCAGGGGGCGCCCGGGACCCAGTACTTC,CASRGPQGAPGTQYF
TRBV6-1,few,TRBJ1-5,-,TGTGCCAGCAGTCAAAAAAATCAGCCCCAGCATTTT,CASSQKNQPQHF